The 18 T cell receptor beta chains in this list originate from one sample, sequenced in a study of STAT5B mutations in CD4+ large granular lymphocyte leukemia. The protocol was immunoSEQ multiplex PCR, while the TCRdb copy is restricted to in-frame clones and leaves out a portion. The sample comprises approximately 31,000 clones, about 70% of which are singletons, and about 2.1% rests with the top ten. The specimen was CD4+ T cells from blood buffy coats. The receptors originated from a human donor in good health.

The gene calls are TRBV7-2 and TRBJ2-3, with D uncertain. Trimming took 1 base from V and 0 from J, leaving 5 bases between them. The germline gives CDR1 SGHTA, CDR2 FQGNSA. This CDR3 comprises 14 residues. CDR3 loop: CASSLEHSTDTQYF. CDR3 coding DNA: TGTGCCAGCAGCTTAGAGCACAGCACAGATACGCAGTATTTT. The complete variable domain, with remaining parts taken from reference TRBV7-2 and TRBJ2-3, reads GAGVSQSPSNKVTEKGKDVELRCDPISGHTALYWYRQSLGQGLEFLIYFQGNSAPDKSGLPSDRFSAERTGGSVSTLTIQRTQQEDSAVYLCASSLEHSTDTQYFGPGTRLTVL.

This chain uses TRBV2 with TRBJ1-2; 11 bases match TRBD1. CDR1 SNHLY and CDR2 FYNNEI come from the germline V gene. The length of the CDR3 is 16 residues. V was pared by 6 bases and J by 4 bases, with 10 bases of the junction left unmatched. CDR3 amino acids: CASRLRTGGIGYGYTF. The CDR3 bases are TGTGCCAGCAGGTTACGGACAGGGGGCATTGGCTATGGCTACACCTTC.

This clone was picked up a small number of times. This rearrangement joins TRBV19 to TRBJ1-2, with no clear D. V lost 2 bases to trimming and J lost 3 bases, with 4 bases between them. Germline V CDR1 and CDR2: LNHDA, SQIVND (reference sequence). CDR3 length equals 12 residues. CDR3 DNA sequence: TGTGCCAGTAGTATAATGGACTATGGCTACACCTTC. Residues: CASSIMDYGYTF.

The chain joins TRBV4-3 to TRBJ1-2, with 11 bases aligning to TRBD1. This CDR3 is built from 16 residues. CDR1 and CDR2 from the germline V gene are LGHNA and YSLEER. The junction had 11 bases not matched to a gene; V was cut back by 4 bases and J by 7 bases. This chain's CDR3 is CASSRIRDRGSLGYTF. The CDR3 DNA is TGCGCCAGCAGCCGCATCCGGGACAGGGGGTCGCTTGGCTACACCTTC.

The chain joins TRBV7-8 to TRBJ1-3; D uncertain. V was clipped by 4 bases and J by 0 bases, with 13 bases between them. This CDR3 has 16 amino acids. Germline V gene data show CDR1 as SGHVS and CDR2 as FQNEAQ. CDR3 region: CASSSRTGPSGNTIYF. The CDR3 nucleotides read TGTGCCAGCAGCTCTCGGACGGGCCCCTCTGGAAACACCATATATTTT. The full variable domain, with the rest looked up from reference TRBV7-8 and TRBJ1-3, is GAGVSQSPRYKVAKRGQDVALRCDPISGHVSLFWYQQALGQGPEFLTYFQNEAQLDKSGLPSDRFFAERPEGSVSTLKIQRTQQEDSAVYLCASSSRTGPSGNTIYFGEGSWLTVV.

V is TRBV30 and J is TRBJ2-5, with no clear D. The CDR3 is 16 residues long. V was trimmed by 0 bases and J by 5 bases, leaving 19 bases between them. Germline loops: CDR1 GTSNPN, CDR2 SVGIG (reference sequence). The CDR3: CAWSVYMSPPVETQYF. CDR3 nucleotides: TGTGCCTGGAGTGTCTATATGTCCCCGCCGGTGGAGACCCAGTACTTC.

CDR3 in amino acids: CASSEDGGHTDTQYF. The DNA for the CDR3 is TGTGCCAGCAGTGAAGACGGGGGGCACACAGATACGCAGTATTTT. This chain joins TRBV6-1 and TRBJ2-3; D perhaps matches TRBD2 (7 bases). The CDR3 consists of 15 residues. V lost 1 base and J lost 2, with 10 bases in between. Germline V lookup: CDR1 MNHNS, CDR2 SASEGT.

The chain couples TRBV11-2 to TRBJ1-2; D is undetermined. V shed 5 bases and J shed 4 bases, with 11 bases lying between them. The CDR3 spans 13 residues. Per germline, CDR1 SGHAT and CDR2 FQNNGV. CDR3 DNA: TGTGCCAGCAGCCCCGGGGTGACCTATGGCTACACCTTC. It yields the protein CASSPGVTYGYTF.

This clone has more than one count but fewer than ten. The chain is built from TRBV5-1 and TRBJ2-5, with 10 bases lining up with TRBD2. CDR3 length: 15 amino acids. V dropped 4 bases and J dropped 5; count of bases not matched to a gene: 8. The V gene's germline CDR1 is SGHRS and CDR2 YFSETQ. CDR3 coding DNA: TGCGCCAGCAGCCAACCTAGCGGGGGTATGGAGACCCAGTACTTC. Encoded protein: CASSQPSGGMETQYF.

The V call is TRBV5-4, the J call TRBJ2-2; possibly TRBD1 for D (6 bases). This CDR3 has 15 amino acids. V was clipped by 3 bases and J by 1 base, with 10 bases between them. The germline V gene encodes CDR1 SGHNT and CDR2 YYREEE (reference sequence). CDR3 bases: TGTGCCAGCAGCTCCGGGACAAAGAACACCGGGGAGCTGTTTTTT. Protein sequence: CASSSGTKNTGELFF.

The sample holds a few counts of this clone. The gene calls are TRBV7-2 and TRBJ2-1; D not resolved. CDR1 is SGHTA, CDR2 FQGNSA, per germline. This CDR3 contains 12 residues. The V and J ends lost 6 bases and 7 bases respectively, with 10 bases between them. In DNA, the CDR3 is TGTGCCAGCAGTGGTTTGACTAATGAGCAGTTCTTC. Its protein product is CASSGLTNEQFF.

CDR3 DNA: TGCGCCAGCAGCCAAGCTTCCCTGGCCCAGGGGCATGAAAAACTGTTTTTT. As protein: CASSQASLAQGHEKLFF. The chain recombines TRBV4-1 with TRBJ1-4; perhaps TRBD1 as D (6 bases). CDR1 and CDR2 from the germline V gene are MGHRA and YSYEKL. This CDR3 spans 17 amino acids. V lost 1 base to trimming and J lost 6 bases, with 18 bases between them.

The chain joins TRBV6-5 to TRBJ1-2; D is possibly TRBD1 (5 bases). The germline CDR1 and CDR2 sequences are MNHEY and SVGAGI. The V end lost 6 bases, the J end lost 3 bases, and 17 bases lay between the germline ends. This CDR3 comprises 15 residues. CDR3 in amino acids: CASRRGAGRHYGYTF. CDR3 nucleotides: TGTGCCAGCAGACGCGGCGCAGGGAGGCACTATGGCTACACCTTC.

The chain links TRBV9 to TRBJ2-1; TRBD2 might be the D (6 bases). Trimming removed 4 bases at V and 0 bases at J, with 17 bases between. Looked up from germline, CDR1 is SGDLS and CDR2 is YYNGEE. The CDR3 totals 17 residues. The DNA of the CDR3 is TGTGCCAGCAGCCCCCGAAGTACCGGGAGCTCCTACAATGAGCAGTTCTTC. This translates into CASSPRSTGSSYNEQFF.

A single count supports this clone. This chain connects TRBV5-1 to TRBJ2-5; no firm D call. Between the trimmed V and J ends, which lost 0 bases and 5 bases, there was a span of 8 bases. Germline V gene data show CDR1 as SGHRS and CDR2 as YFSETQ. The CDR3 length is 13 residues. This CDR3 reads CASSLEVAETQYF. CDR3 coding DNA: TGCGCCAGCAGCTTGGAAGTCGCGGAGACCCAGTACTTC.

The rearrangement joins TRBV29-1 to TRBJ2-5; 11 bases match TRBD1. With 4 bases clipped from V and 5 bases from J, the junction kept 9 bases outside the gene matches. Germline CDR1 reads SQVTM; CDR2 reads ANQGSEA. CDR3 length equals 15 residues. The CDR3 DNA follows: TGCAGCGTTGGAGGGGGGACAGGGGGAAGGGAGACCCAGTACTTC. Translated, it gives CSVGGGTGGRETQYF.

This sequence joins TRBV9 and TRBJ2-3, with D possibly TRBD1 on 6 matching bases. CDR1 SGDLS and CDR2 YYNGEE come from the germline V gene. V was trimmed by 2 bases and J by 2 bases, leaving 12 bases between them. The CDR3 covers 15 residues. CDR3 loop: CASSVGAGDTDTQYF. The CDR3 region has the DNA TGTGCCAGCAGCGTTGGGGCAGGGGACACAGATACGCAGTATTTT. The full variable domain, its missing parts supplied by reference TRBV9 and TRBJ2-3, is DSGVTQTPKHLITATGQRVTLRCSPRSGDLSVYWYQQSLDQGLQFLIQYYNGEERAKGNILERFSAQQFPDLHSELNLSSLELGDSALYFCASSVGAGDTDTQYFGPGTRLTVL.

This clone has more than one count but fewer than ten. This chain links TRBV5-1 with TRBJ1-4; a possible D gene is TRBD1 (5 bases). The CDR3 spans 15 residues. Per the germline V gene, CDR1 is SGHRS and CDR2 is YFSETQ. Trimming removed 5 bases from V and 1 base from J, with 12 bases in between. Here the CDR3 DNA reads TGCGCCAGCAGAGATCCCAGGGAAACTAATGAAAAACTGTTTTTT. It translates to CASRDPRETNEKLFF.